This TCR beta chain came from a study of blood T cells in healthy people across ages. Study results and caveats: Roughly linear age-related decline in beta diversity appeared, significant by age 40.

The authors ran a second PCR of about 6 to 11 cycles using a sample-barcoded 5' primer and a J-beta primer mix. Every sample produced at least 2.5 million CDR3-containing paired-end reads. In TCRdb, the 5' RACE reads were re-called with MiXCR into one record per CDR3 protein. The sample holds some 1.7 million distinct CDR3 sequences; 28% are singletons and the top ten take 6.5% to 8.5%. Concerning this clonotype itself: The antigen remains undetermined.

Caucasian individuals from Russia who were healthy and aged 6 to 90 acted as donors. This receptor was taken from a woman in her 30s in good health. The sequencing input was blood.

CDR3 amino acids: CASMAGRGEQFF. Written as DNA, the CDR3 is TGTGCCAGCATGGCCGGGAGAGGTGAGCAGTTCTTC. The chain is built from TRBV12-3 or TRBV12-4 and TRBJ2-1; possible D gene TRBD2, 6 bases. The V end lost 7 bases, the J end lost 9 bases, and 13 bases lay between the germline ends. CDR3 length equals 12 residues.